The 10 T cell receptor beta chains reported below all come from one sample, sequenced in a study of CXCR3-negative and CXCR3-positive naive CD8 T cells. UMI-labeled 5' RACE yielded the TRB cDNA libraries. TCRdb reprocessed the 5' RACE reads; each CDR3 protein has one entry and no DNA is given. Recorded here are some 45,000 distinct CDR3 sequences; the top ten clones represent 1.6%. The sequenced sample consisted of naive CXCR3- CD8+ T cells from blood. Subset specified: CD45RO-CCR7+CD27+CD95- naive CD8+ T cells lacking CXCR3 (TNR3-). These receptors came from a human donor in good health. Some clones in this sample may be carry-over from other donors' samples.

The chain carries TRBV28 and TRBJ1-6; TCRdb picks TRBD1, but there is no DNA to check that call. The CDR3 contains 15 residues. Germline lookup yields CDR1 MDHEN and CDR2 SYDVKM. The CDR3 spells CASSWTVSSNSPPHF.

The gene calls are TRBV29-1 and TRBJ2-7; no DNA is available, so the TRBD1 call from TCRdb remains unchecked. The CDR3 is 12 residues long. Germline V lookup: CDR1 SQVTM, CDR2 ANQGSEA. Here the CDR3 reads CSGQGSSYEQYF.

J is TRBJ2-7 and V is TRBV28. CDR3 size: 14 residues. Germline values: CDR1 MDHEN, CDR2 SYDVKM. Here the CDR3 reads CASSLYGETYEQYF. Full variable domain (outside the CDR3, taken from reference TRBV28 and TRBJ2-7): DVKVTQSSRYLVKRTGEKVFLECVQDMDHENMFWYRQDPGLGLRLIYFSYDVKMKEKGDIPEGYSVSREKKERFSLILESASTNQTSMYLCASSLYGETYEQYFGPGTRLTVT.

The chain employs TRBV5-1 and TRBJ2-1; absent DNA, TCRdb's TRBD1 call cannot be checked. CDR1 SGHRS and CDR2 YFSETQ come from the germline V gene. The CDR3 covers 16 residues. CDR3 protein: CASSLVAPGARNEQFF.

The chain carries TRBV7-9 and TRBJ2-7; the TCRdb D gene call, TRBD1, has no DNA to confirm it. This CDR3 comprises 16 residues. Germline loops: CDR1 SEHNR, CDR2 FQNEAQ (reference sequence). The CDR3 loop is CASSLAYGQGRHEQYF.

This rearrangement joins TRBV5-1 to TRBJ1-1; the D call from TCRdb, TRBD1, cannot be confirmed without DNA. The germline V gene encodes CDR1 SGHRS and CDR2 YFSETQ. The CDR3 loop spans 13 amino acids. CDR3 sequence reads: CASSPPGNTEAFF.

The V gene is TRBV7-6, the J gene TRBJ2-7; the D call from TCRdb, TRBD1, cannot be confirmed without DNA. Per germline, CDR1 SGHVS and CDR2 FNYEAQ. CDR3 length equals 14 residues. CDR3: CASSLGGGTYEQYF.

The J gene is TRBJ1-2, the V gene TRBV11-2. This CDR3 has 12 amino acids. CDR1 and CDR2 from the germline V gene are SGHAT and FQNNGV. CDR3 in amino acids: CARMNSYYGYTF.

This chain uses TRBV7-9 with TRBJ1-6; the TRBD1 assignment by TCRdb is unverifiable without DNA. Germline CDR1 and CDR2: SEHNR and FQNEAQ (reference sequence). The CDR3 runs to 15 residues. The CDR3 spells CASSSSQGPDSPLHF.

The chain combines TRBV29-1 with TRBJ1-1; the D call from TCRdb, TRBD1, cannot be confirmed without DNA. The CDR3 contains 13 residues. From germline, CDR1 is SQVTM and CDR2 ANQGSEA. The CDR3 spells CSVLDIMNTEAFF.